The sequence of this T cell receptor beta chain was determined in a study of cytomegalovirus exposure and HLA in healthy donors. The study's findings and limits: Some TCR beta chains (roughly 150 of them) were listed as cytomegalovirus-associated. The classifier, whose performance was assessed in both the original and validation cohorts, reportedly diagnosed cytomegalovirus status with high specificity and sensitivity.

The CDR3 spans 13 residues. CDR1 is GTSNPN and CDR2 is SVGIG in the germline V gene (reference sequence). The V and J ends lost 5 bases and 6 bases, in that order; junction bases with no gene match: 6. Assay used: immunoSEQ multiplex PCR; TCRdb lists only in-frame clones, some missing. Among more than 70,000 clones listed, about 94% were seen once. About this clone: Its antigen remains unknown.

The chain carries TRBV30 and TRBJ1-5; 8 nucleotides agree with TRBD1. Sequencing input: PBMCs. The TCR comes from a woman aged 18 to 35 in good health and CMV-seronegative. The chain's CDR3 is CAWADRGGQPQHF. DNA for the CDR3: TGTGCCTGGGCTGACAGGGGAGGTCAGCCCCAGCATTTT.